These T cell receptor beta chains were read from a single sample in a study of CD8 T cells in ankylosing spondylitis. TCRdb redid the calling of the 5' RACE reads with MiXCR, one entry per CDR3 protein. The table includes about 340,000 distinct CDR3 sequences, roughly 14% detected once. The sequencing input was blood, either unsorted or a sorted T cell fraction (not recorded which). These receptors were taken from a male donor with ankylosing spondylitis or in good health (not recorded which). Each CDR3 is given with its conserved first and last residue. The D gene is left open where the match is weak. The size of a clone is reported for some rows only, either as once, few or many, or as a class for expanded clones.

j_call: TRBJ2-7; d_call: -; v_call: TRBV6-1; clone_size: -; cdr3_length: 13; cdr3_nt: TGTGCCACCTCCCGAGGGCGGTACTACGAGCAGTACTTC; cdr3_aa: CATSRGRYYEQYF
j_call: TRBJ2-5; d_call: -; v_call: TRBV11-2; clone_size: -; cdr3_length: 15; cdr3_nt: TGTGCCAGCAGCTTAGAAGCCCTAACTCTAGGGACCCAGTACTTC; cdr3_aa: CASSLEALTLGTQYF
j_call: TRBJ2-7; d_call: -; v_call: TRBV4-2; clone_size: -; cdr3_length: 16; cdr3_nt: TGTGCCAGCAGCCAAGCAGAGGGAGGGGGAACCTACGAGCAGTACTTC; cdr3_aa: CASSQAEGGGTYEQYF
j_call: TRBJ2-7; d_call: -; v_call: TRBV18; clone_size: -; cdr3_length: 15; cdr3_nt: TGTGCCAGCTCACCGAACCCCGACAACTCCTACGAGCAGTACTTC; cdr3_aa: CASSPNPDNSYEQYF
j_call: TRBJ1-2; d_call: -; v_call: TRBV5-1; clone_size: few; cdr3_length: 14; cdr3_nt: TGCGCCAGCAGCTTGGATCCGACAGACTATGGCTACACCTTC; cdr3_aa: CASSLDPTDYGYTF
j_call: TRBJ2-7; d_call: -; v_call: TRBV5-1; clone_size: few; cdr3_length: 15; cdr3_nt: TGCGCCAGCAGCTTGAACAGGGCCAGCTCCTACGAGCAGTACTTC; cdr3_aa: CASSLNRASSYEQYF
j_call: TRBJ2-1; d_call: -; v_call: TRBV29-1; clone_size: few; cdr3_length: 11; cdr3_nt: TGCAGCGTAGCGGGTTACAATGAGCAGTTCTTC; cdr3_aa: CSVAGYNEQFF
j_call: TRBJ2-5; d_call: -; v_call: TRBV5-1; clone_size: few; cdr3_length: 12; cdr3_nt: TGCGCCAGCAGCTTGGCGGACGAGACCCAGTACTTC; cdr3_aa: CASSLADETQYF
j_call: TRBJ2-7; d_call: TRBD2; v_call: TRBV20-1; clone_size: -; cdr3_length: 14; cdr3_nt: TGCAGTGCCCCCGGTAGCGGGAGCTCAGCCGAGCAGTACTTC; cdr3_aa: CSAPGSGSSAEQYF
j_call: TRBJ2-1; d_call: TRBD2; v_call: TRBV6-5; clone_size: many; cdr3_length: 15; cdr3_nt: TGTGCCAGCAGTTACTCTGGACTAGCGGGAGGTGAGCAGTTCTTC; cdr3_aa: CASSYSGLAGGEQFF
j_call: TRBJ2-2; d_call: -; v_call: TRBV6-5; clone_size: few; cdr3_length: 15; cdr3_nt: TGTGCCAGCAGGTTAGGACAAAGAAACACCGGGGAGCTGTTTTTT; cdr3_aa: CASRLGQRNTGELFF
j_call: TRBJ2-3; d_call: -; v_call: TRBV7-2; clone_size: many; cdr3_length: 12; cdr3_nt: TGTGCCAGCAGCTCTGGGGTAGATACGCAGTATTTT; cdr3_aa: CASSSGVDTQYF
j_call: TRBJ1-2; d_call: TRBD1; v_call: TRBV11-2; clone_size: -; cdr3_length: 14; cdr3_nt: TGTGCCAGCAGCGGCTGGACAGGGAACTATGGCTACACCTTC; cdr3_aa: CASSGWTGNYGYTF
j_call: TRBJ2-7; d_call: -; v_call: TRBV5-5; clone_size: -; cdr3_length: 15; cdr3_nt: TGTGCCAGCAGCTTCTCCGCCCTGGAGTCCTACGAGCAGTACTTC; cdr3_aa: CASSFSALESYEQYF
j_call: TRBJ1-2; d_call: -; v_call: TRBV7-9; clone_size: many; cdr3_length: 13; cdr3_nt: TGTGCCAGCAGCTCCAGACGGACCTATGGCTACACCTTC; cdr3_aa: CASSSRRTYGYTF
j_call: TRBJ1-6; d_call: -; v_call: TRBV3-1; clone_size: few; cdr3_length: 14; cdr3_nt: TGTGCCAGTGGGGGGGGGAAAATTGATTCACCCCTCCACTTT; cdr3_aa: CASGGGKIDSPLHF
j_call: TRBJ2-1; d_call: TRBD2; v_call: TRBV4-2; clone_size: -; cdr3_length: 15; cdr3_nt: TGTGCCAGCAGCCGCAGCGGGGGGCTATACAATGAGCAGTTCTTC; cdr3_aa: CASSRSGGLYNEQFF
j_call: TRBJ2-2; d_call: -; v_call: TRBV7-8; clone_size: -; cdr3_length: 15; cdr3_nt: TGTGCCAGCAGCTCGACAGCTTCGGCTGCCGGGGAGCTGTTTTTT; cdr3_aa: CASSSTASAAGELFF
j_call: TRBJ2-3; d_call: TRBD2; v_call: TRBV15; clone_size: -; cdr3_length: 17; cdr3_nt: TGTGCCACCAGCAGAGATCGGGGCGGGAGGGCCACAGATACGCAGTATTTT; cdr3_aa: CATSRDRGGRATDTQYF
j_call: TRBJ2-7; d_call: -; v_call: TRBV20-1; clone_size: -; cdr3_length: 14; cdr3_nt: TGCAGTGCTAGTCCCTCTTCGGGACTTAGCGAGCAGTACTTC; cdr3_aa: CSASPSSGLSEQYF
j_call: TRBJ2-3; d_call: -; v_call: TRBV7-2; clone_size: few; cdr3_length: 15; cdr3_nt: TGTGCCAGCAGCTTAGGATTAGCCCCCACAGATACGCAGTATTTT; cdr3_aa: CASSLGLAPTDTQYF
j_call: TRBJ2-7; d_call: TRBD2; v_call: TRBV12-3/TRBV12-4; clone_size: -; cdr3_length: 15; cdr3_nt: TGTGCCAGCAGCCTGACTAGCGGGAGCTCCTACGGGCAGTACTTC; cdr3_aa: CASSLTSGSSYGQYF
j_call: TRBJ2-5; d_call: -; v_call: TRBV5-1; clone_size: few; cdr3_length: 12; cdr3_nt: TGCGCCAGCAGCTTGGGACACGAGACCCAGTACTTC; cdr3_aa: CASSLGHETQYF
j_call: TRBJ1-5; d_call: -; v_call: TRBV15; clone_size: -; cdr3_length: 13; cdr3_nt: TGTGCCACCGGGGAGGGGGTTAATCAGCCCCAGCATTTT; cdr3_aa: CATGEGVNQPQHF
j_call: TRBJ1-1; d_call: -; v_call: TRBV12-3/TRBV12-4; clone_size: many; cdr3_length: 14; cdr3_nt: TGTGCCAGCAGTCCACAGGGATTGTTCACTGAAGCTTTCTTT; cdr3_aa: CASSPQGLFTEAFF
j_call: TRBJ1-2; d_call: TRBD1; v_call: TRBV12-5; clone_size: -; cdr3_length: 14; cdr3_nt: TGTGCTAGTGGTTCCCGACAGGGAACGAGAGGCTACACCTTC; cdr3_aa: CASGSRQGTRGYTF
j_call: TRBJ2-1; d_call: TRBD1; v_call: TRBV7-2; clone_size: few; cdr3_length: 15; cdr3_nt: TGTGCCAGCAGGGAGGGACAGGGCTCCTACAATGAGCAGTTCTTC; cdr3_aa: CASREGQGSYNEQFF
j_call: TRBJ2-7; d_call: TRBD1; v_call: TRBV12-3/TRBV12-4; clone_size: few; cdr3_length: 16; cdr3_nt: TGTGCCAGCAGTTCCCCCCCGGGACAGCCTAGGAGAGAGCAGTACTTC; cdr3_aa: CASSSPPGQPRREQYF
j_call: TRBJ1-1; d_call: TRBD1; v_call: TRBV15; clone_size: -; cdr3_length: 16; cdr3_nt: TGTGCCACCAGCAGAGGAACAGGGGTAAAGAACACTGAAGCTTTCTTT; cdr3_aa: CATSRGTGVKNTEAFF
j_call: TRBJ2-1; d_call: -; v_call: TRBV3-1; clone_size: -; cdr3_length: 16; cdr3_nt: TGTGCCAGCAGCCAAGACAGCTGGGGCTCGGACAATGAGCAGTTCTTC; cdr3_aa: CASSQDSWGSDNEQFF
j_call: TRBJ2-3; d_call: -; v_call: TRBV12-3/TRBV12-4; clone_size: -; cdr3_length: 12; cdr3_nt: TGTGCCAGCAGTCCCCGACCCTCTGGGCAGTATTTT; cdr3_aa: CASSPRPSGQYF
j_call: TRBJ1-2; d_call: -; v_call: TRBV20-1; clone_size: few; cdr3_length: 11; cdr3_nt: TGCAGTGCTACCCGGGAGCTAAGGAGCCCATTC; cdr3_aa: CSATRELRSPF
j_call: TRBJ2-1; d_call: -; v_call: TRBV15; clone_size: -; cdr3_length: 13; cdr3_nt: TGTGCCACCAGCAGAGAAATGCCCGATGAGCAGTTCTTC; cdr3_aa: CATSREMPDEQFF
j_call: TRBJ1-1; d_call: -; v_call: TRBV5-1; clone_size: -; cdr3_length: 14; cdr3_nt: TGCGCCAGCAGCTTGGCCAGTGTGAACACTGAAGCTTTCTTT; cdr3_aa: CASSLASVNTEAFF
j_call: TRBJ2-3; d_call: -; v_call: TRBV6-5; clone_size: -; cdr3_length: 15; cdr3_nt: TGTGCCAGCAGTTACCGAGGACTAACCACAGATACGCAGTATTTT; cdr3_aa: CASSYRGLTTDTQYF
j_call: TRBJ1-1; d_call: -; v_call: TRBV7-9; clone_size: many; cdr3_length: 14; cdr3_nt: TGTGCCAGCAGTTTTTCCAATTGGGACACTGAAGCTTTCTTT; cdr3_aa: CASSFSNWDTEAFF
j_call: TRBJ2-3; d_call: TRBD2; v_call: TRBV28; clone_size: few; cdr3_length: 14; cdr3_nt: TGTGCCAGCAGTTTTAGCGGGAGCAGAGATACGCAGTATTTT; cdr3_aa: CASSFSGSRDTQYF